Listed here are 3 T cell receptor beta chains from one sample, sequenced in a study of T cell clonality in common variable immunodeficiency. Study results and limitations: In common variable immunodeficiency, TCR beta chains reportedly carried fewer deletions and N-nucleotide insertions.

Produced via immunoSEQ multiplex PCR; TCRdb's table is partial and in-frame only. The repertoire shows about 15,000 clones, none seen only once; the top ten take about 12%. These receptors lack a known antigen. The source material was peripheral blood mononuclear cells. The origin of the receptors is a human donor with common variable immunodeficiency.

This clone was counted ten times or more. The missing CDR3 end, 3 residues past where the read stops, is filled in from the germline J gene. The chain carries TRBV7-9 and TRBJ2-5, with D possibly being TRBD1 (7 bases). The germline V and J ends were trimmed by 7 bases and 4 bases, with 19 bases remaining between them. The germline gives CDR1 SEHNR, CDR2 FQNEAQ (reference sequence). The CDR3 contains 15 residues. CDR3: CASTLSAGGGETQYF. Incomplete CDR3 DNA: TGTGCCAGCACCCTTAGTGCAGGGGGAGGAGAGACC.

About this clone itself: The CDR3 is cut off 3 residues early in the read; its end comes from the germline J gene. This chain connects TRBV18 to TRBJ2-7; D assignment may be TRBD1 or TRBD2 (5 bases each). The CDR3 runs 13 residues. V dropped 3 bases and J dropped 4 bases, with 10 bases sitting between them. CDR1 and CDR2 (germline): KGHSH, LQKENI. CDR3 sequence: CASSPPRGYEQYF. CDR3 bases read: TGTGCCAGCTCACCCCCGAGGGGTTACGAG. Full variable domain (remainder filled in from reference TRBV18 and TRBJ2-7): NAGVMQNPRHLVRRRGQEARLRCSPMKGHSHVYWYRQLPEEGLKFMVYLQKENIIDESGMPKERFSAEFPKEGPSILRIQQVVRGDSAAYFCASSPPRGYEQYFGPGTRLTVT.

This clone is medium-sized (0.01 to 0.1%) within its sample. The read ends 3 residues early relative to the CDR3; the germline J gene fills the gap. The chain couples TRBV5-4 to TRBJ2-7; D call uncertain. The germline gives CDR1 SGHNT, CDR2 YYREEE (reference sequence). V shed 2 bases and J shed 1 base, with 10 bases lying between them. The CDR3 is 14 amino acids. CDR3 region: CASSFSPGSYEQYF. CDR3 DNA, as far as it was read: TGTGCCAGCAGCTTCTCTCCAGGTTCCTACGAG.